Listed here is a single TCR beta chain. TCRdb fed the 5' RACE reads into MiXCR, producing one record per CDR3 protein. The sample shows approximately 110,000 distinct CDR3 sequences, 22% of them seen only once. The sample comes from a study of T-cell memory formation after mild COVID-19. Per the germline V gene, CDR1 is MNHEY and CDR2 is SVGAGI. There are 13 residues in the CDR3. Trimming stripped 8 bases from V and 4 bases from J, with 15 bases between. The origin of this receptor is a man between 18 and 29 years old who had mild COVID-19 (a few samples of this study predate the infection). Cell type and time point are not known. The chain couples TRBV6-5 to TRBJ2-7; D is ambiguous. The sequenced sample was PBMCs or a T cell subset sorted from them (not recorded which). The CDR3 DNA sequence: TGTGCCAGCCGGATTGGGTGGGCTTACGAGCAGTACTTC. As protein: CASRIGWAYEQYF.